This T cell receptor (beta chain) was obtained from a study of identical twins. Remarks on this clonotype: The antigen is unknown. The limits of the CDR3 on the DNA are not certain, so only TCRdb's listed CDR3 is given.

After template switching added a universal primer site, the resulting cDNA carried unique molecular identifiers. TCRdb redid the calling of the 5' RACE reads with MiXCR, one entry per CDR3 protein. The profile shows 350,000 to 450,000 distinct CDR3 sequences, around 20% of them singletons. Termini included, the CDR3 measures 16 amino acids. Looked up from germline, CDR1 is LNHNV and CDR2 is YYDKDF (reference sequence). Overall study results and limits: Abundant beta clonotypes from cord blood bore fewer insertions; memory repertoires lacked this pattern. The study drew conclusions from cross-sectional statistical analysis, not from following the same donors.

The chain employs TRBV15 and TRBJ2-5; TRBD2, the table's D call, was not compared with the DNA. The origin of this receptor is a man between 45 and 60 years old in good health. Sequenced: naive T cells sorted from blood. Here the CDR3 reads CATSILAGGRGETQYF.